This is a list of T cell receptor beta chains from one sample in a study of Tregs in tolerant kidney transplant recipients. Sequenced by immunoSEQ multiplex PCR; TCRdb stores in-frame clones only, minus some. Among tens of thousands of clones, 95% were seen once, and the ten largest hold 0.3% to 0.45%. These receptors' targets are unknown. Material: Tregs from blood cultured with allogeneic cells. Source of these receptors: a human donor in good health. The CDR3 runs from the conserved cysteine through the conserved F or W. The D gene is left open where the match is weak. Size is omitted from some rows. Given values are once, few, many or a class for expanded clones.

v_gene	abundance	d_gene	j_gene	CDR3aa	CDR3nt
TRBV7-2	-	-	TRBJ2-1	CASSPYNEQFF	TGTGCCAGCAGCCCATACAATGAGCAGTTCTTC
TRBV5-1	-	TRBD2	TRBJ2-7	CASDAGLAGQREQYF	TGCGCCAGCGATGCCGGACTAGCGGGACAGAGGGAGCAGTACTTC
TRBV7-9	-	-	TRBJ1-5	CASSSGRGPYSNQPQHF	TGTGCCAGCAGCTCAGGTCGGGGGCCCTATAGCAATCAGCCCCAGCATTTT
TRBV19	-	TRBD2	TRBJ2-4	CATATGRGGVAKNIQYF	TGTGCCACTGCCACAGGTCGGGGAGGGGTAGCCAAAAACATTCAGTACTTC
TRBV11-2	-	TRBD2	TRBJ2-7	CASSLGLAVEYEQYF	TGTGCCAGCAGCTTAGGTCTAGCGGTTGAATACGAGCAGTACTTC
TRBV6-6	once	-	TRBJ1-2	CASSREGGFGYTF	TGTGCCAGTAGCAGGGAGGGTGGTTTTGGCTACACCTTC
TRBV11-2	once	-	TRBJ2-1	CASSLDRQVNEQFF	TGTGCCAGCAGCTTAGATCGCCAAGTAAATGAGCAGTTCTTC
TRBV29-1	-	-	TRBJ2-5	CSATWGRETQYF	TGCAGCGCCACATGGGGAAGGGAGACCCAGTACTTC
TRBV25-1	-	-	TRBJ2-7	CASSAGTGRVYEQYF	TGTGCCAGCAGTGCCGGGACGGGGCGGGTATACGAGCAGTACTTC
TRBV19	-	-	TRBJ1-5	CASSIRPLLPQHF	TGTGCCAGTAGTATACGGCCCTTGTTGCCCCAGCATTTT
TRBV21-1	-	-	TRBJ1-2	CASSCRGTNYGYTF	TGTGCCAGCTCCTGCCGGGGAACTAACTATGGCTACACCTTC
TRBV5-6	-	-	TRBJ2-5	CASSLVSGRETQYF	TGTGCCAGCAGCCTCGTGTCGGGAAGAGAGACCCAGTACTTC
TRBV7-7	-	TRBD1	TRBJ2-7	CASSEGQGARYEQYF	TGTGCTAGCAGCGAGGGACAGGGGGCCCGCTACGAGCAGTACTTC
TRBV5-6	-	-	TRBJ2-6	CASSFRVGANVLTF	TGTGCCAGCAGCTTCAGGGTTGGGGCCAACGTCCTGACTTTC
TRBV7-8	few	TRBD2	TRBJ2-3	CASSHGGGGYTDTQYF	TGTGCCAGCAGTCACGGGGGGGGCGGATACACAGATACGCAGTATTTT
TRBV15	-	TRBD2	TRBJ2-7	CATSRGTSGSYEQYF	TGTGCCACCAGCAGAGGGACTAGCGGTTCCTACGAGCAGTACTTC
TRBV7-9	-	-	TRBJ2-6	CASSSGVGSGANVLTF	TGTGCCAGCAGCTCCGGGGTAGGCTCTGGGGCCAACGTCCTGACTTTC
TRBV5-1	once	TRBD2	TRBJ2-5	CASSLIAGVQETQYF	TGCGCCAGCAGCTTAATAGCGGGGGTACAAGAGACCCAGTACTTC
TRBV28	-	-	TRBJ2-6	CASRGAASGANVLTF	TGTGCCAGCCGGGGGGCAGCCTCTGGGGCCAACGTCCTGACTTTC